The 21 T cell receptor beta chains presented below share a single source sample, sequenced in a study of CD8 T cells in ankylosing spondylitis. TCRdb re-analysed the 5' RACE reads in MiXCR, keeping a single row per CDR3 protein. The data show under 200,000 distinct CDR3 sequences, 9.8% seen once. Sequencing was carried out using blood, either unsorted or a sorted T cell fraction (not recorded which). Receptors originate from a female donor with ankylosing spondylitis or in good health (not recorded which).

CDR3 loop: CASSLTLGLYEQYF. The CDR3 DNA reads TGTGCCAGCAGCTTAACGTTAGGTCTCTACGAGCAGTACTTC. The chain employs TRBV7-3 and TRBJ2-7; no firm D call. V was shortened by 0 bases and J by 3 bases, with 9 bases between the two germline ends. Per the germline V gene, CDR1 is SGHTA and CDR2 is FQGTGA. This CDR3 region has 14 residues.

This clonotype showed up just a few times. The chain carries TRBV6-5 and TRBJ2-7; D remains ambiguous. Germline CDR1 and CDR2: MNHEY and SVGAGI. The CDR3 is made up of 13 amino acids. V gave up 1 base and J gave up 6 bases, with 10 bases separating them. The CDR3 sequence is CASSYFKGGEQYF. The CDR3 nucleotides are TGTGCCAGCAGTTACTTTAAGGGTGGCGAGCAGTACTTC.

The chain joins TRBV4-3 to TRBJ2-3; D is possibly TRBD2 (7 bases). Deletions cut 3 bases from V and 2 bases from J, with 9 bases between. The germline gives CDR1 LGHNA, CDR2 YSLEER. This CDR3 is built from 14 residues. The CDR3 DNA follows: TGCGCCAGCAGCCAGGGGGGGGCCACAGATACGCAGTATTTT. It translates to CASSQGGATDTQYF.

This clonotype was counted ten times or more. The V and J genes are TRBV28 and TRBJ1-1; TRBD1 matches at 8 bases. CDR3 length equals 15 residues. V gave up 3 bases and J gave up 0 bases; unmatched junction bases: 3. Germline V lookup: CDR1 MDHEN, CDR2 SYDVKM. The CDR3 coding sequence is TGTGCCAGCAGTTTCAGGGGGCGTATGAACACTGAAGCTTTCTTT. Protein sequence: CASSFRGRMNTEAFF.

The chain recombines TRBV4-1 with TRBJ1-2; D may be TRBD1 (6 bases). This CDR3 is built from 16 residues. V lost 0 bases and J lost 8, with 19 bases in between. The germline gives CDR1 MGHRA, CDR2 YSYEKL. CDR3 amino acids: CASSQDPGQNLLGYTF. CDR3 DNA: TGCGCCAGCAGCCAAGATCCGGGACAAAACCTTTTGGGCTACACCTTC.

In this sample, this clonotype turned up a few times. This chain connects TRBV6-2 or TRBV6-3 to TRBJ2-3; no reliable D call. Between the trimmed V and J ends, which lost 6 bases and 7 bases, there was a span of 26 bases. CDR1 and CDR2 from the germline V gene are MNHEY and SVGEGT. The CDR3 has 17 amino acids. The CDR3 reads CASSPPRLADTQHTQYF. CDR3 nucleotides: TGTGCCAGCAGCCCACCCCGGTTGGCAGACACCCAGCATACGCAGTATTTT.

This clonotype was observed at least ten times. This chain links TRBV10-3 with TRBJ2-1; D is possibly TRBD2 (6 bases). The CDR3 has 15 residues. The ends were cut back, 4 bases at V and 4 bases at J, with 14 bases in the middle. CDR1 and CDR2 (germline): ENHRY, SYGVKD. The CDR3 DNA sequence: TGTGCCATCAGTGGGGACTCCCAAACTTACAATGAGCAGTTCTTC. Its translation: CAISGDSQTYNEQFF.

This clonotype appeared a few times. This rearrangement joins TRBV7-9 to TRBJ1-1; D is unresolved. Germline lookup yields CDR1 SEHNR and CDR2 FQNEAQ (reference sequence). The CDR3 has 12 residues. Deletions cut 5 bases from V and 2 bases from J, with 6 bases between. The CDR3 coding sequence is TGTGCCAGCAGCATCGGTAACACTGAAGCTTTCTTT. Its translation is CASSIGNTEAFF.

The chain is built from TRBV29-1 and TRBJ2-7, with a tentative D call TRBD2 (6 bases). The CDR3 consists of 13 residues. Germline V gene data show CDR1 as SQVTM and CDR2 as ANQGSEA. V dropped 3 bases and J dropped 3 bases, with 12 bases sitting between them. The CDR3, as DNA: TGCAGCGTTGATGATCCAGCGGGCTACGAGCAGTACTTC. The encoded protein is CSVDDPAGYEQYF.

Only a few counts were recorded for this clonotype. The chain links TRBV6-6 to TRBJ2-3; TRBD2 might be the D (6 bases). This CDR3 has 13 residues. Looked up from germline, CDR1 is MNHNY and CDR2 is SVGAGI (reference sequence). The germline V and J ends were trimmed by 10 bases and 3 bases, with 14 bases remaining between them. The DNA of the CDR3 is TGTGCCACAAAACGGCGGGGAACAGATACGCAGTATTTT. Protein: CATKRRGTDTQYF.

Only a few counts were recorded for this clonotype. The chain has TRBV6-1 and TRBJ2-3; 15 bases are a match to TRBD2. Germline V gene sequence: CDR1 MNHNS, CDR2 SASEGT. This CDR3 is 17 amino acids long. Unmatched junction bases numbered 5, after V lost 3 bases and J lost 4 bases. As DNA, the CDR3 is TGTGCCAGCAGTGATCCGGGACTAGCGGGAGGACCAGATACGCAGTATTTT. Protein product: CASSDPGLAGGPDTQYF.

There are many counts of this clonotype. The J gene is TRBJ1-4, the V gene TRBV7-9; D gene uncertain. Trimming pared 5 bases from V and 8 bases from J, leaving 12 bases between. In germline, CDR1 is SEHNR, CDR2 FQNEAQ (reference sequence). This CDR3 spans 13 amino acids. The CDR3 protein is CASSPSSGEKLFF. DNA of the CDR3: TGTGCCAGCAGCCCCTCGAGTGGGGAAAAACTGTTTTTT. Drawing the rest from reference TRBV7-9 and TRBJ1-4, the complete variable domain is DTGVSQNPRHKITKRGQNVTFRCDPISEHNRLYWYRQTLGQGPEFLTYFQNEAQLEKSRLLSDRFSAERPKGSFSTLEIQRTEQGDSAMYLCASSPSSGEKLFFGSGTQLSVL.

The J gene is TRBJ2-7, the V gene TRBV28; D ambiguous. The CDR3 has 15 amino acids. V was pared by 3 bases and J by 2 bases, with 14 bases between. Germline-derived CDR1 and CDR2 are MDHEN and SYDVKM. CDR3 coding DNA: TGTGCCAGCAGTTTCCCCGAGACACCAGCCTACGAGCAGTACTTC. It translates to CASSFPETPAYEQYF.

The chain employs TRBV7-9 and TRBJ1-2; the match to TRBD1 covers 8 bases. Germline V CDR1 and CDR2: SEHNR, FQNEAQ (reference sequence). Unmatched junction bases numbered 7, after V lost 2 bases and J lost 2 bases. The CDR3 spans 16 residues. The CDR3 sequence is CASSLQDREVNYGYTF. In DNA, the CDR3 is TGTGCCAGCAGCTTACAGGACAGGGAGGTCAACTATGGCTACACCTTC.

This clonotype was recorded at least ten times. The rearrangement uses TRBV7-9 and TRBJ2-5; 9 bases are shared with TRBD1. V was clipped by 5 bases and J by 5 bases; unmatched bases: 9. Germline V gene sequence: CDR1 SEHNR, CDR2 FQNEAQ (reference sequence). This CDR3 contains 15 residues. The CDR3 here is CASSPWTGEYETQYF. As DNA, the CDR3 is TGTGCCAGCAGCCCATGGACAGGGGAGTACGAGACCCAGTACTTC.

The V gene is TRBV13, the J gene TRBJ2-5; TRBD1 aligns across 8 bases. V was pared by 4 bases and J by 1 base, with 2 bases of the junction left unmatched. The CDR3 contains 14 residues. Germline CDR1 reads PRHDT; CDR2 reads FYEKMQ (reference sequence). In DNA, the CDR3 is TGTGCCAGCAGCTACGGACAGGGCCAAGAGACCCAGTACTTC. Translation: CASSYGQGQETQYF.

V gene TRBV12-3 or TRBV12-4 combines with J gene TRBJ2-7; 7 positions agree with TRBD1. This CDR3 has 15 residues. V was pared by 5 bases and J by 7 bases, with 14 bases of the junction left unmatched. The CDR3 reads CASSPYRGSALEQYF. In DNA form, the CDR3 reads TGTGCCAGCAGTCCGTACAGGGGAAGTGCGTTGGAGCAGTACTTC.

This chain connects TRBV7-9 to TRBJ1-1, with a possible D match to TRBD1 (5 bases). V lost 4 bases, J lost 4 bases, and 10 bases lay in between. The CDR3 is 13 amino acids. Germline loops: CDR1 SEHNR, CDR2 FQNEAQ (reference sequence). The CDR3 spells CASSSQGLTEAFF. For the CDR3, the DNA is TGTGCCAGCAGCTCCCAGGGTCTCACTGAAGCTTTCTTT.

This clonotype turned up a few times. This chain connects TRBV13 to TRBJ2-5; 8 bases map to TRBD2. J was trimmed by 2 bases and V by 5 bases; bases with no gene match: 10. This CDR3 is built from 16 residues. The V gene's germline CDR1 is PRHDT and CDR2 FYEKMQ (reference sequence). The CDR3 DNA is TGTGCCAGCAGCCGACGAGCGGGAGTGATTCAAGAGACCCAGTACTTC. Its translation: CASSRRAGVIQETQYF.

Relative to its sample, this clonotype is medium-sized. V and J are TRBV7-9 and TRBJ2-3, with TRBD2 identical over 7 bases. Trimming removed 6 bases from V and 4 bases from J; junction bases left unmatched: 1. CDR1 is SEHNR, CDR2 FQNEAQ, per germline (reference sequence). The length of the CDR3 is 12 residues. CDR3 amino acids: CASSTSADTQYF. CDR3 bases: TGTGCCAGCAGTACTAGCGCAGATACGCAGTATTTT.

The rearrangement uses TRBV2 and TRBJ2-7; 7 nucleotides agree with TRBD2. This CDR3 spans 15 amino acids. Germline V gene lookup returns CDR1 SNHLY and CDR2 FYNNEI. V trimming: 10 bases; J trimming: 6 bases; junction bases outside the gene matches: 18. Here the CDR3 reads CAILRHPGLSGEQYF. CDR3 nucleotide sequence: TGTGCCATCCTTCGCCACCCGGGACTATCGGGCGAGCAGTACTTC.